Listed below are T cell receptor beta chains from one sample, sequenced in a study of T cells in Graves' hyperthyroidism and ophthalmopathy. One entry per CDR3 protein results from TCRdb running MiXCR on the multiplex PCR reads. The data hold about 640,000 distinct CDR3 sequences, with under 25% observed a single time. The sample comprised blood. Receptor source: a man between 25 and 39 years old with Graves' ophthalmopathy. The CDR3 runs from the conserved cysteine through the conserved F or W. The order of the fields is J gene, clone size, V gene, D gene, CDR3 length, CDR3 protein, CDR3 DNA. The D gene is left open where the match is weak. Clone size is stated in some rows and not others, as once, few, many or a class when expanded.

j_gene: TRBJ2-1
abundance: NA
v_gene: TRBV6-1
d_gene: NA
len: 14
CDR3aa: CASSPWGADNEQFF
CDR3nt: TGTGCCAGCAGCCCGTGGGGAGCGGACAATGAGCAGTTCTTC

j_gene: TRBJ2-1
abundance: many
v_gene: TRBV12-3/TRBV12-4
d_gene: NA
len: 14
CDR3aa: CASSFRSGGDEQFF
CDR3nt: TGTGCCAGCAGTTTCCGGTCAGGAGGCGATGAGCAGTTCTTC

j_gene: TRBJ1-2
abundance: NA
v_gene: TRBV30
d_gene: TRBD1
len: 13
CDR3aa: CAWRKGQGYGYTF
CDR3nt: TGTGCCTGGAGGAAGGGACAGGGATATGGCTACACCTTC

j_gene: TRBJ2-5
abundance: NA
v_gene: TRBV7-9
d_gene: TRBD1
len: 16
CDR3aa: CASSLPTTGGQGTQYF
CDR3nt: TGTGCCAGCAGCTTACCCACGACAGGGGGCCAGGGGACCCAGTACTTC

j_gene: TRBJ2-3
abundance: few
v_gene: TRBV6-2/TRBV6-3
d_gene: TRBD2
len: 16
CDR3aa: CASSAGIAGVVDTQYF
CDR3nt: TGTGCCAGCAGTGCCGGAATAGCGGGAGTTGTAGATACGCAGTATTTT

j_gene: TRBJ2-1
abundance: NA
v_gene: TRBV20-1
d_gene: TRBD2
len: 14
CDR3aa: CSARSGEGSNEQFF
CDR3nt: TGCAGTGCTAGGTCGGGGGAGGGGAGCAATGAGCAGTTCTTC

j_gene: TRBJ2-7
abundance: once
v_gene: TRBV20-1
d_gene: NA
len: 14
CDR3aa: CSASRQGTTYEQYF
CDR3nt: TGCAGTGCTAGTCGTCAGGGGACAACCTACGAGCAGTACTTC

j_gene: TRBJ2-3
abundance: many
v_gene: TRBV12-3/TRBV12-4
d_gene: TRBD2
len: 14
CDR3aa: CASSLRLAGDTQYF
CDR3nt: TGTGCCAGCAGTTTGCGTCTAGCGGGAGATACGCAGTATTTT

j_gene: TRBJ2-3
abundance: NA
v_gene: TRBV7-9
d_gene: NA
len: 14
CDR3aa: CASSLGSIIDTQYF
CDR3nt: TGTGCCAGCAGCTTAGGATCGATAATAGATACGCAGTATTTT

j_gene: TRBJ2-7
abundance: NA
v_gene: TRBV6-1
d_gene: NA
len: 17
CDR3aa: CASSDRTEPGSLYEQYF
CDR3nt: TGTGCCAGCAGTGATAGAACGGAACCGGGAAGCCTTTACGAGCAGTACTTC

j_gene: TRBJ2-5
abundance: many
v_gene: TRBV2
d_gene: NA
len: 13
CDR3aa: CASSVRQQETQYF
CDR3nt: TGTGCCAGCAGTGTTAGACAACAAGAGACCCAGTACTTC

j_gene: TRBJ2-7
abundance: many
v_gene: TRBV6-1
d_gene: NA
len: 14
CDR3aa: CASSVARGSYEQYF
CDR3nt: TGTGCCAGCAGCGTGGCCCGGGGGTCCTACGAGCAGTACTTC

j_gene: TRBJ2-1
abundance: NA
v_gene: TRBV9
d_gene: NA
len: 15
CDR3aa: CASTTTAGSYNEQFF
CDR3nt: TGTGCCAGCACCACGACGGCGGGATCCTACAATGAGCAGTTCTTC

j_gene: TRBJ2-7
abundance: few
v_gene: TRBV29-1
d_gene: NA
len: 10
CDR3aa: CSVAAEEQYF
CDR3nt: TGCAGCGTTGCCGCCGAGGAGCAGTACTTC

j_gene: TRBJ1-3
abundance: NA
v_gene: TRBV2
d_gene: NA
len: 14
CDR3aa: CASTPGHSGNTIYF
CDR3nt: TGTGCCAGCACGCCGGGCCACTCTGGAAACACCATATATTTT

j_gene: TRBJ1-1
abundance: NA
v_gene: TRBV20-1
d_gene: NA
len: 15
CDR3aa: CSAAQGGKANTEAFF
CDR3nt: TGCAGTGCCGCACAAGGTGGGAAGGCCAACACTGAAGCTTTCTTT

j_gene: TRBJ1-4
abundance: many
v_gene: TRBV10-3
d_gene: TRBD1
len: 14
CDR3aa: CATGEGQGVEKLFF
CDR3nt: TGTGCCACCGGAGAGGGACAGGGAGTCGAAAAACTGTTTTTT

j_gene: TRBJ1-1
abundance: many
v_gene: TRBV12-3/TRBV12-4
d_gene: NA
len: 14
CDR3aa: CASSLAGGTTEAFF
CDR3nt: TGTGCCAGCAGTTTAGCGGGCGGAACAACTGAAGCTTTCTTT

j_gene: TRBJ2-3
abundance: many
v_gene: TRBV11-2
d_gene: NA
len: 13
CDR3aa: CASSLVPWDTQYF
CDR3nt: TGTGCCAGCAGCTTAGTTCCCTGGGATACGCAGTATTTT

j_gene: TRBJ2-7
abundance: many
v_gene: TRBV20-1
d_gene: NA
len: 16
CDR3aa: CSARDSPLASFYEQYF
CDR3nt: TGCAGTGCTAGAGATTCCCCGCTAGCGAGTTTCTACGAGCAGTACTTC

j_gene: TRBJ1-1
abundance: few
v_gene: TRBV27
d_gene: NA
len: 16
CDR3aa: CASSLIPDRQNTEAFF
CDR3nt: TGTGCCAGCAGTTTAATCCCGGACCGCCAAAACACTGAAGCTTTCTTT

j_gene: TRBJ1-5
abundance: few
v_gene: TRBV19
d_gene: NA
len: 12
CDR3aa: CASRDGYQPQHF
CDR3nt: TGTGCCAGCAGGGACGGTTATCAGCCCCAGCATTTT

j_gene: TRBJ2-7
abundance: few
v_gene: TRBV19
d_gene: TRBD1
len: 14
CDR3aa: CASRPTGALHEQYF
CDR3nt: TGTGCCAGTAGACCGACAGGGGCTTTGCACGAGCAGTACTTC

j_gene: TRBJ1-5
abundance: NA
v_gene: TRBV20-1
d_gene: NA
len: 19
CDR3aa: CSARATGGNRGGSNQPQHF
CDR3nt: TGCAGTGCTAGAGCGACGGGGGGGAACCGGGGCGGAAGCAATCAGCCCCAGCATTTT

j_gene: TRBJ1-1
abundance: few
v_gene: TRBV20-1
d_gene: TRBD1
len: 14
CDR3aa: CSAREGQTYAEAFF
CDR3nt: TGCAGTGCTAGAGAGGGACAGACTTACGCTGAAGCTTTCTTT

j_gene: TRBJ2-1
abundance: NA
v_gene: TRBV6-1
d_gene: TRBD2
len: 15
CDR3aa: CASTLTSGRANEQFF
CDR3nt: TGTGCCAGCACGCTGACTAGCGGGAGAGCCAATGAGCAGTTCTTC

j_gene: TRBJ2-7
abundance: many
v_gene: TRBV27
d_gene: NA
len: 17
CDR3aa: CASSFSYRLGPSYEQYF
CDR3nt: TGTGCCAGCAGTTTCTCTTATCGCCTCGGACCCTCCTACGAGCAGTACTTC

j_gene: TRBJ2-1
abundance: NA
v_gene: TRBV11-2
d_gene: TRBD2
len: 15
CDR3aa: CASSNRTSGSHEQFF
CDR3nt: TGTGCCAGCAGCAACCGGACTAGCGGGAGCCATGAGCAGTTCTTC

j_gene: TRBJ2-7
abundance: few
v_gene: TRBV20-1
d_gene: NA
len: 13
CDR3aa: CSARSDVAYEQYF
CDR3nt: TGCAGTGCTCGGAGCGACGTTGCGTACGAGCAGTACTTC

j_gene: TRBJ1-1
abundance: NA
v_gene: TRBV10-1
d_gene: NA
len: 14
CDR3aa: CASSETRGYTEAFF
CDR3nt: TGCGCCAGCAGTGAGACACGGGGTTACACTGAAGCTTTCTTT

j_gene: TRBJ2-5
abundance: NA
v_gene: TRBV7-9
d_gene: NA
len: 13
CDR3aa: CASSTTVQETQYF
CDR3nt: TGTGCCAGCAGCACGACGGTCCAAGAGACCCAGTACTTC

j_gene: TRBJ2-1
abundance: NA
v_gene: TRBV5-5
d_gene: NA
len: 12
CDR3aa: CASSSLAGRRIF
CDR3nt: TGTGCCAGCAGCTCCCTAGCCGGGAGAAGGATCTTC

j_gene: TRBJ2-2
abundance: NA
v_gene: TRBV2
d_gene: NA
len: 12
CDR3aa: CASNSDTGELFF
CDR3nt: TGTGCCAGCAATAGCGACACCGGGGAGCTGTTTTTT

j_gene: TRBJ2-7
abundance: many
v_gene: TRBV12-3/TRBV12-4
d_gene: NA
len: 15
CDR3aa: CASSFGQTSSYEQYF
CDR3nt: TGTGCCAGCAGTTTCGGACAGACCAGCTCCTACGAGCAGTACTTC

j_gene: TRBJ1-2
abundance: NA
v_gene: TRBV6-5
d_gene: NA
len: 11
CDR3aa: CASSSVYGYTF
CDR3nt: TGTGCCAGCAGTTCGGTCTATGGCTACACCTTC

j_gene: TRBJ2-2
abundance: NA
v_gene: TRBV7-2
d_gene: TRBD2
len: 15
CDR3aa: CASSPSGRTTGELFF
CDR3nt: TGTGCCAGCAGCCCTAGCGGGAGGACCACCGGGGAGCTGTTTTTT

j_gene: TRBJ2-7
abundance: many
v_gene: TRBV6-2/TRBV6-3
d_gene: NA
len: 14
CDR3aa: CASRPGRSTYEQYF
CDR3nt: TGTGCCAGCAGACCGGGACGATCGACCTACGAGCAGTACTTC

j_gene: TRBJ2-3
abundance: few
v_gene: TRBV4-1
d_gene: TRBD2
len: 18
CDR3aa: CASSQDQSGGRAADTQYF
CDR3nt: TGCGCCAGCAGCCAAGATCAATCTGGCGGGAGGGCCGCAGATACGCAGTATTTT

j_gene: TRBJ2-5
abundance: many
v_gene: TRBV6-1
d_gene: NA
len: 15
CDR3aa: CASSGGLIGYETQYF
CDR3nt: TGTGCCAGCAGTGGAGGACTCATTGGGTATGAGACCCAGTACTTC

j_gene: TRBJ1-1
abundance: many
v_gene: TRBV28
d_gene: NA
len: 14
CDR3aa: CASSPIQKNTEAFF
CDR3nt: TGTGCCAGCAGCCCCATACAGAAGAACACTGAAGCTTTCTTT

j_gene: TRBJ1-2
abundance: few
v_gene: TRBV29-1
d_gene: TRBD1
len: 13
CDR3aa: CSGGTGGSYGYTF
CDR3nt: TGCAGCGGTGGGACAGGGGGAAGCTATGGCTACACCTTC

j_gene: TRBJ1-4
abundance: many
v_gene: TRBV9
d_gene: NA
len: 15
CDR3aa: CASSVGEMANEKLFF
CDR3nt: TGTGCCAGCAGCGTTGGTGAGATGGCTAATGAAAAACTGTTTTTT

j_gene: TRBJ2-7
abundance: many
v_gene: TRBV12-3/TRBV12-4
d_gene: NA
len: 13
CDR3aa: CASSLGLIYEQYF
CDR3nt: TGTGCCAGCAGCCTGGGACTCATCTACGAGCAGTACTTC

j_gene: TRBJ2-7
abundance: NA
v_gene: TRBV28
d_gene: TRBD1
len: 15
CDR3aa: CASSWPGQAAYEQYF
CDR3nt: TGTGCCAGCAGTTGGCCGGGACAGGCCGCCTACGAGCAGTACTTC

j_gene: TRBJ2-1
abundance: NA
v_gene: TRBV18
d_gene: TRBD2
len: 16
CDR3aa: CASSLLAGGPGNEQFF
CDR3nt: TGTGCCAGCTCACTTCTAGCGGGAGGGCCCGGCAATGAGCAGTTCTTC

j_gene: TRBJ2-7
abundance: many
v_gene: TRBV7-2
d_gene: NA
len: 15
CDR3aa: CASSLKWEATYEQYF
CDR3nt: TGTGCCAGCAGCCTCAAGTGGGAGGCCACATACGAGCAGTACTTC

j_gene: TRBJ2-2
abundance: many
v_gene: TRBV6-5
d_gene: TRBD2
len: 19
CDR3aa: CASSYSARLAGGPAGELFF
CDR3nt: TGTGCCAGCAGTTACTCAGCTAGACTAGCGGGAGGGCCGGCCGGGGAGCTGTTTTTT

j_gene: TRBJ2-3
abundance: NA
v_gene: TRBV4-1
d_gene: TRBD2
len: 18
CDR3aa: CASSQEAAGGGYTDTQYF
CDR3nt: TGCGCCAGCAGCCAAGAAGCGGCGGGAGGGGGTTACACAGATACGCAGTATTTT

j_gene: TRBJ2-1
abundance: many
v_gene: TRBV30
d_gene: TRBD2
len: 14
CDR3aa: CAWNKREPKNEQFF
CDR3nt: TGTGCCTGGAATAAGCGGGAGCCTAAAAATGAGCAGTTCTTC

j_gene: TRBJ1-6
abundance: many
v_gene: TRBV11-2
d_gene: NA
len: 16
CDR3aa: CASSPGGRGNNSPLHF
CDR3nt: TGTGCCAGCAGCCCGGGGGGCAGGGGAAATAATTCACCCCTCCACTTT

j_gene: TRBJ2-7
abundance: few
v_gene: TRBV6-1
d_gene: NA
len: 15
CDR3aa: CASRSLAQSSYEQYF
CDR3nt: TGTGCCAGCAGAAGCCTAGCGCAGAGCTCCTACGAGCAGTACTTC